A selection of T cell receptor beta chains follows, all from one sample in a study of T cell repertoires in cytomegalovirus infection. A single record per CDR3 protein comes from TCRdb applying MiXCR to the reads. The data contain around 450,000 distinct CDR3 sequences, about 11% of them seen just once; the ten biggest clones take up roughly 10%. Material: PBMCs. Source of these receptors: a human donor in good health (CMV status not recorded). Some clones in this sample may be carry-over from other donors' samples. Both conserved end residues are part of each CDR3. Fields, in order: V gene, J gene, CDR3 protein.

TRBV29-1	TRBJ2-3	CSVGGTEPDTQYF
TRBV18	TRBJ2-1	CASSPPGRLTNEQFF
TRBV12-3/TRBV12-4	TRBJ1-6	CASRGAQIGNSPLHF
TRBV7-2	TRBJ2-1	CASSLGTGANYYNEQFF
TRBV14	TRBJ1-2	CASSQARSGYTF
TRBV6-1	TRBJ2-3	CASSDPTGGTDTQYF
TRBV5-1	TRBJ2-1	CASSDGTSGMGNEQFF
TRBV19	TRBJ2-2	CASSTGAAGELFF
TRBV20-1	TRBJ1-5	CSGETGTDQPQHF
TRBV19	TRBJ1-1	CASSIERRGPTLTEAFF
TRBV5-1	TRBJ1-2	CASSPPGTGDYGYTF
TRBV6-4	TRBJ1-2	CASSVKWDSNYGYTF
TRBV20-1	TRBJ1-5	CSASEDRGNQPQHF
TRBV19	TRBJ1-5	CASSIGGDRNQPQHF
TRBV7-8	TRBJ1-1	CASSPSPGTEINTEAFF
TRBV30	TRBJ2-5	CAWTDRGETQYF
TRBV13	TRBJ2-1	CASTTGTGALSSYNEQFF
TRBV19	TRBJ2-1	CASSIDTGYNEQFF
TRBV7-2	TRBJ2-3	CASSSHPRGPSTDTQYF
TRBV6-5	TRBJ2-7	CASSPLGTADYEQYF
TRBV6-2/TRBV6-3	TRBJ2-4	CASSYSGTSVDIQYF
TRBV9	TRBJ2-3	CASSPREYSTDTQYF
TRBV10-3	TRBJ2-3	CAISERGGPDTDTQYF
TRBV7-9	TRBJ1-4	CASSRRQGNNEKLFF
TRBV20-1	TRBJ2-5	CSARGRSAARETQYF
TRBV6-6	TRBJ2-1	CASSNRLAETYNEQFF
TRBV4-1	TRBJ1-2	CASSHSEGERGYTF
TRBV6-6	TRBJ1-5	CASSPGQGASNQPQHF
TRBV12-3/TRBV12-4	TRBJ2-7	CASSRQGTSATKPYEQYF
TRBV28	TRBJ1-5	CASSLGRGYQPQHF
TRBV4-1	TRBJ1-2	CASSQVAVSGYTF
TRBV5-1	TRBJ1-2	CASSWTGLGYTF
TRBV7-9	TRBJ1-4	CASSSRGAREKLFF
TRBV6-1	TRBJ1-1	CASSLQANTEAFF
TRBV15	TRBJ2-5	CATSRGGTSGSLETQYF
TRBV2	TRBJ1-2	CASPQDTLYGYTF
TRBV7-8	TRBJ1-5	CASSPDDANQPQHF
TRBV4-1	TRBJ1-5	CASSQDRAGPVSNQPQHF
TRBV20-1	TRBJ2-5	CSARAGLSLGQEETQYF
TRBV11-2	TRBJ2-1	CASSGTSGSYEQFF
TRBV28	TRBJ2-5	CASSLWMETQYF
TRBV15	TRBJ1-1	CATSRGVQGLNTEAFF
TRBV6-5	TRBJ2-6	CASSYARTRSPSGANVLTF
TRBV11-2	TRBJ2-3	CASSKRTSTSTDTQYF
TRBV28	TRBJ2-4	CATQVIENIQYF
TRBV2	TRBJ1-1	CASSVGTANEAFF
TRBV19	TRBJ1-5	CASSIGAGFGQPQHF
TRBV5-1	TRBJ2-2	CASSTSGGADTGELFF
TRBV18	TRBJ1-3	CASSPGVSGNTIYF
TRBV7-7	TRBJ2-2	CASSSENTGELFF
TRBV12-3/TRBV12-4	TRBJ2-1	CASTSGVSYSEQFF
TRBV7-3	TRBJ2-1	CASRGGGDSYNEQFF
TRBV12-3/TRBV12-4	TRBJ1-6	CASSPVGSYNSPLHF